This T cell receptor (beta chain) was found in a study of shared clonotypes between healthy human individuals. Method: immunoSEQ multiplex PCR; TCRdb's copy keeps in-frame clones and lacks some. The table lists 2 million to 3 million clones, approximately 93% of them singletons. As for this clone: Its target is unknown.

Overall study findings and caveats: Rarefaction demonstrated incomplete sorted-subset sequencing despite large depth.

The TCR comes from a man in his late teens or twenties in good health. Some clones in this sample may be carry-over from other donors' samples. Sequencing was done on a sample of naive CD4+ T cells from PBMCs. Subset reported: CD45RA+ positively selected.

CDR3 sequence: CSATDVAGYGEQYF. In DNA, the CDR3 is TGCAGCGCCACGGACGTGGCGGGATACGGCGAGCAGTACTTC. This chain links TRBV29-1 with TRBJ2-7; tentative D call: TRBD2 (6 bases). V shed 7 bases and J shed 6 bases, with 22 bases lying between them. Germline V gene data show CDR1 as SQVTM and CDR2 as ANQGSEA. The CDR3 loop spans 14 amino acids.